What follows are 24 T cell receptor beta chains derived from one specimen sequenced in a study of shared clonotypes between healthy human individuals. Data came from immunoSEQ multiplex PCR; TCRdb stores just in-frame clones and leaves some out. The sample has over 700,000 clones; 72% are singletons. The sample consisted of memory CD4+ T cells sorted from blood. Subset reported: CD45RA-negative fraction. The receptors come from a woman in her 30s in good health.

The rearrangement links TRBV11-2 to TRBJ2-4; TRBD1 matches at 8 bases. The length of the CDR3 is 15 residues. The germline V gene has CDR1 SGHAT and CDR2 FQNNGV. With 4 bases clipped from V and 7 bases from J, the junction kept 9 bases outside the gene matches. The CDR3 region is CASSSLTGAMNIQYF. As DNA, the CDR3 is TGTGCCAGCAGCTCACTGACAGGGGCCATGAACATTCAGTACTTC.

The rearrangement uses TRBV9 and TRBJ2-1; 7 bases align to TRBD2. This CDR3 has 15 amino acids. The V gene end was trimmed by 2 bases and the J gene end by 2 bases; junction bases not matched to a gene: 4. Germline values: CDR1 SGDLS, CDR2 YYNGEE. This CDR3 reads CASSVSGTTYNEQFF. The DNA for the CDR3 is TGTGCCAGCAGCGTCAGCGGGACCACCTACAATGAGCAGTTCTTC. The whole variable domain, filled in from reference TRBV9 and TRBJ2-1, reads DSGVTQTPKHLITATGQRVTLRCSPRSGDLSVYWYQQSLDQGLQFLIQYYNGEERAKGNILERFSAQQFPDLHSELNLSSLELGDSALYFCASSVSGTTYNEQFFGPGTRLTVL.

The chain has TRBV15 and TRBJ2-5; D tentatively fits TRBD1 or TRBD2 (5 bases each). The tail of the sequence fits TRBJ2-7 better, so the J call may be wrong. CDR3 size: 13 residues. From germline, CDR1 is LNHNV and CDR2 YYDKDF (reference sequence). CDR3 loop: CATSMGTLNEQYF. For the CDR3, the DNA is TGTGCCACCAGCATGGGGACCCTAAACGAGCAGTACTTC.

This sequence joins TRBV7-9 and TRBJ1-1; tentative D call: TRBD1 (5 bases). The V and J ends lost 5 bases and 3 bases respectively, with 13 bases between them. This CDR3 has 14 amino acids. The V gene's germline CDR1 is SEHNR and CDR2 FQNEAQ (reference sequence). CDR3 in DNA: TGTGCCAGCAGCGAAGGGGATTGGGACACTGAAGCTTTCTTT. This gives the protein CASSEGDWDTEAFF.

The chain joins TRBV4-1 to TRBJ2-5, with TRBD2 matching 12 bases. The DNA end is a closer match to TRBJ2-7, so the J assignment may be wrong. This CDR3 spans 17 amino acids. The germline CDR1 and CDR2 sequences are MGHRA and YSYEKL. CDR3 region: CASSRGLAGPSSYEQYF. The CDR3 nucleotides read TGCGCCAGCAGCCGGGGACTAGCGGGCCCGAGCTCCTACGAGCAGTACTTC.

This clone came up a few times. The genes are TRBV10-1 and TRBJ2-3; possibly TRBD1 for D (6 bases). This CDR3 has 14 amino acids. The V gene lost 10 bases and the J gene lost 0 bases, with 14 bases spanning the gap. Germline loops: CDR1 WNHNN, CDR2 SYGVQD (reference sequence). CDR3 nucleotides: TGCGCCAACAAAGTTCAGGGGAGCACAGATACGCAGTATTTT. Residues: CANKVQGSTDTQYF.

A note on this clone: Other DNA sequences in this specimen translate into the identical CDR3. The V gene is TRBV7-2, the J gene TRBJ2-1, with TRBD2 matching over 8 bases. Trimming cost V 0 bases and J 0 bases; bases outside gene matches: 1. CDR3 length equals 16 residues. Germline V gene sequence: CDR1 SGHTA, CDR2 FQGNSA. CDR3 region: CASSLASGSSYNEQFF. The CDR3 DNA sequence: TGTGCCAGCAGCTTAGCGAGCGGGAGCTCCTACAATGAGCAGTTCTTC.

The chain employs TRBV7-9 and TRBJ1-3, with 7 bases lining up with TRBD1. Germline V gene data show CDR1 as SEHNR and CDR2 as FQNEAQ (reference sequence). This CDR3 has 14 residues. Germline trimming cut 5 bases from V and 2 bases from J; bases unmatched to any gene: 3. CDR3 in DNA: TGTGCCAGCAGCACCACAGGGGCTGGAAACACCATATATTTT. Protein: CASSTTGAGNTIYF.

The chain has TRBV28 and TRBJ2-7, with D perhaps given as TRBD1 or TRBD2 (5 bases each). The V end was cut by 7 bases, the J end by 3 bases, with 19 bases between. This CDR3 has 15 amino acids. Looked up from germline, CDR1 is MDHEN and CDR2 is SYDVKM. In DNA, the CDR3 is TGTGCCAGCAAACAGAGGGGATTAGATCACTACGAGCAGTACTTC. It encodes CASKQRGLDHYEQYF.

The J gene is TRBJ2-3, the V gene TRBV5-1; 9 bases agree with TRBD2. The CDR3 is made up of 15 amino acids. V gave up 4 bases and J gave up 4 bases; unmatched junction bases: 7. Germline CDR1 SGHRS, CDR2 YFSETQ. DNA of the CDR3: TGCGCCAGCAGCCCCACGACTAGCGGACCAGATACGCAGTATTTT. As protein: CASSPTTSGPDTQYF. The variable domain in full, with the rest retrieved from reference TRBV5-1 and TRBJ2-3, is KAGVTQTPRYLIKTRGQQVTLSCSPISGHRSVSWYQQTPGQGLQFLFEYFSETQRNKGNFPGRFSGRQFSNSRSEMNVSTLELGDSALYLCASSPTTSGPDTQYFGPGTRLTVL.

This rearrangement joins TRBV11-2 to TRBJ1-1; D perhaps matches TRBD1 (6 bases). The CDR3 runs to 15 residues. Germline V gene lookup returns CDR1 SGHAT and CDR2 FQNNGV. The germline V and J ends were trimmed by 2 bases and 3 bases, with 13 bases remaining between them. CDR3 loop: CASSLIGGIDTEAFF. In DNA form, the CDR3 reads TGTGCCAGCAGCTTAATAGGGGGGATAGACACTGAAGCTTTCTTT.

The chain carries TRBV28 and TRBJ2-3; 9 positions agree with TRBD2. The trim removed 9 bases at V and 4 bases at J, leaving 11 bases unmatched. This CDR3 is 15 amino acids long. The germline gives CDR1 MDHEN, CDR2 SYDVKM. Here the CDR3 reads CASYGRAGGPDTQYF. As DNA, the CDR3 is TGTGCCAGTTATGGTAGGGCGGGAGGGCCAGATACGCAGTATTTT.

The chain couples TRBV5-1 to TRBJ2-2; 7 nucleotides line up with TRBD2. J was trimmed by 2 bases and V by 1 base; bases with no gene match: 2. This CDR3 has 15 residues. Germline CDR1 SGHRS, CDR2 YFSETQ. DNA of the CDR3: TGCGCCAGCAGCTTGCCAGCGGGAAACACCGGGGAGCTGTTTTTT. Protein product: CASSLPAGNTGELFF.

This sequence joins TRBV6-1 and TRBJ2-7; D perhaps matches TRBD1 (6 bases). The CDR3 totals 14 residues. V dropped 8 bases and J dropped 4 bases, with 18 bases sitting between them. CDR1 and CDR2 (germline): MNHNS, SASEGT. CDR3: CASRSGRGGYEQYF. The CDR3 DNA sequence: TGTGCCAGCCGAAGCGGCAGGGGTGGGTACGAGCAGTACTTC.

The V and J genes are TRBV18 and TRBJ2-5; 9 bases fit TRBD2. The CDR3 sequence is 16 residues long. V gave up 4 bases and J gave up 5 bases; unmatched junction bases: 11. Germline loops: CDR1 KGHSH, CDR2 LQKENI. The CDR3 DNA follows: TGTGCCAGCTCACGAGAGGTAGCGGGAGTGGGTGAGACCCAGTACTTC. This sequence encodes CASSREVAGVGETQYF.

The chain recombines TRBV28 with TRBJ2-1, with TRBD2 matching over 10 bases. Germline V gene data show CDR1 as MDHEN and CDR2 as SYDVKM. Trimming at V came to 4 bases and at J to 4 bases, leaving 7 bases not matched to a gene. CDR3 length: 16 residues. CDR3 amino acids: CASSYGLAVTYNEQFF. The CDR3 region has the DNA TGTGCCAGCAGTTACGGACTAGCGGTAACATACAATGAGCAGTTCTTC.

The chain carries TRBV15 and TRBJ2-5; D is possibly TRBD1 (6 bases). Germline CDR1 and CDR2: LNHNV and YYDKDF (reference sequence). The CDR3 is 16 residues long. V lost 0 bases and J lost 7, with 18 bases in between. The CDR3 region is CATSRDLQGVGGTQYF. The CDR3 nucleotides read TGTGCCACCAGCAGAGATTTACAGGGCGTAGGGGGGACCCAGTACTTC.

The chain joins TRBV28 to TRBJ2-3; a possible D gene is TRBD2 (7 bases). Germline loops: CDR1 MDHEN, CDR2 SYDVKM. The CDR3 extends over 19 amino acids. V lost 1 base to trimming and J lost 0 bases, with 20 bases between them. In DNA form, the CDR3 reads TGTGCCAGCAGTTTATTTTCCGGGGGCGGGGGAACTAGCACAGATACGCAGTATTTT. This gives the protein CASSLFSGGGGTSTDTQYF.

This clone occurred many times. The chain employs TRBV30 and TRBJ1-3; D uncertain. This CDR3 is 14 amino acids long. The V gene's germline CDR1 is GTSNPN and CDR2 SVGIG (reference sequence). V dropped 0 bases and J dropped 7 bases, with 13 bases sitting between them. CDR3 protein: CAWSVTAGWNTIYF. For the CDR3, the DNA is TGTGCCTGGAGTGTAACAGCGGGGTGGAACACCATATATTTT. The complete variable domain, with remaining parts taken from reference TRBV30 and TRBJ1-3, reads SQTIHQWPATLVQPVGSPLSLECTVEGTSNPNLYWYRQAAGRGLQLLFYSVGIGQISSEVPQNLSASRPQDRQFILSSKKLLLSDSGFYLCAWSVTAGWNTIYFGEGSWLTVV.

The sample holds many counts of this clone. The rearrangement joins TRBV6-1 to TRBJ1-1, with 9 bases that match TRBD1. The CDR3 consists of 15 residues. Trimming cost V 5 bases and J 3 bases; bases outside gene matches: 7. CDR1 is MNHNS and CDR2 is SASEGT in the germline V gene. CDR3 in amino acids: CASSQLQGAHTEAFF. As DNA, the CDR3 is TGTGCCAGCAGTCAGTTACAGGGGGCTCACACTGAAGCTTTCTTT.

The V call is TRBV27, the J call TRBJ2-6; 7 nucleotides line up with TRBD1. CDR3 length: 15 residues. The germline V gene encodes CDR1 MNHEY and CDR2 SMNVEV (reference sequence). V was pared by 6 bases and J by 0 bases, with 2 bases of the junction left unmatched. The CDR3 nucleotides read TGTGCCAGCAGAGGACAGGTCTCTGGGGCCAACGTCCTGACTTTC. The encoded protein is CASRGQVSGANVLTF.

This clone showed up just once. The chain is built from TRBV7-8 and TRBJ1-5, with TRBD1 identical over 7 bases. Per germline, CDR1 SGHVS and CDR2 FQNEAQ. This CDR3 has 14 amino acids. V lost 5 bases to trimming and J lost 5 bases; unmatched junction nucleotides: 6. Here the CDR3 DNA reads TGTGCCAGCAGCCCCCGGGACAGCTATCAGCCCCAGCATTTT. It translates to CASSPRDSYQPQHF.

This clone occurred a few times. This sequence joins TRBV19 and TRBJ2-5, with TRBD2 as a possible D gene (5 bases). V dropped 4 bases and J dropped 5 bases, with 17 bases sitting between them. There are 15 residues in the CDR3. Germline lookup yields CDR1 LNHDA and CDR2 SQIVND (reference sequence). CDR3 bases: TGTGCCAGTAGTACCCAAGGACGGGAAGAGGAGACCCAGTACTTC. Translated: CASSTQGREEETQYF.

The chain links TRBV27 to TRBJ2-3; D gene unclear. The CDR3 has 13 amino acids. Germline CDR1 and CDR2: MNHEY and SMNVEV (reference sequence). Between the trimmed V and J ends, which lost 5 bases and 4 bases, there was a span of 10 bases. This CDR3 reads CASSPRLSDTQYF. The CDR3 nucleotides are TGTGCCAGCAGTCCCCGCCTCTCAGATACGCAGTATTTT.